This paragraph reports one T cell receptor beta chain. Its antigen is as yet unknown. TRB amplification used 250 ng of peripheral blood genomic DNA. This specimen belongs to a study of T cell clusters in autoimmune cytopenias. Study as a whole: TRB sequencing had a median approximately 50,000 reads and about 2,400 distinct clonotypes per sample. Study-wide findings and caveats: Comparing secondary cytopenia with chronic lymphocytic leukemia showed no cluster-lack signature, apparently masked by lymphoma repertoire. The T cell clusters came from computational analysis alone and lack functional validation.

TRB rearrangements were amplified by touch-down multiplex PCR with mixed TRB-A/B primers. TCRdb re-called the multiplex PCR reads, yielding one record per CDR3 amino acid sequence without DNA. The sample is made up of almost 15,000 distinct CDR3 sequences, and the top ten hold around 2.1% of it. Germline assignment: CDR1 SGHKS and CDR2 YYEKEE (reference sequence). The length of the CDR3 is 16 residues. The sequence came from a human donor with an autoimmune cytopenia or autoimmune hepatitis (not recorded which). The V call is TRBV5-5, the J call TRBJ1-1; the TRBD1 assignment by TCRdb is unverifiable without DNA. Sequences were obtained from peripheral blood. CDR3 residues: CASSLFSQGAETEAFF.